The 26 T cell receptor beta chains given below trace back to one sample, sequenced in a study of T cells after yellow fever vaccination. One entry per CDR3 protein, called by TCRdb with MiXCR from the 5' RACE reads. The data hold roughly 27,000 distinct CDR3 sequences, with over 4.5% observed a single time. The specimen comprised CD8+ T cells sorted from PBMCs, sampled 10 days after the yellow fever booster vaccination. Receptors originate from a man younger than 45 who received the YFV17D yellow fever vaccine.

This clonotype was counted a single time. A clone one base away is much larger, so this may be a read error. The chain uses TRBV11-1 and TRBJ2-1; D is possibly TRBD1 or TRBD2 (7 bases each). The CDR3 length is 12 residues. Trimming left V 8 bases short and J 10 bases short, with 15 bases between. The V gene's germline CDR1 is SGHAT and CDR2 FQDESV (reference sequence). DNA of the CDR3: TGTGCCAGCCAGGGGGGGCAAAAAGAGCAGTTCTTC. It is translated as CASQGGQKEQFF.

This clonotype was counted many times. The V and J genes are TRBV15 and TRBJ1-1; D not resolved. CDR1 and CDR2 from the germline V gene are LNHNV and YYDKDF (reference sequence). V was trimmed by 7 bases and J by 0 bases, leaving 18 bases between them. The CDR3 totals 16 residues. As DNA, the CDR3 is TGTGCCACCATTTTGGTAGGCCCGAAAATGAACACTGAAGCTTTCTTT. Its translation is CATILVGPKMNTEAFF. Complete variable domain (other parts from reference TRBV15 and TRBJ1-1): DAMVIQNPRYQVTQFGKPVTLSCSQTLNHNVMYWYQQKSSQAPKLLFHYYDKDFNNEADTPDNFQSRRPNTSFCFLDIRSPGLGDTAMYLCATILVGPKMNTEAFFGQGTRLTVV.

There are many counts of this clonotype. For the CDR3, the DNA is TGTGCCAGCAGTTTAACAGGAAACTATGGCTACACCTTC. Protein sequence: CASSLTGNYGYTF. J is TRBJ1-2 and V is TRBV12-3 or TRBV12-4; tentatively, D is TRBD1 (5 bases). The CDR3 has 13 amino acids. V lost 2 bases and J 2 bases, leaving 6 bases between the germline ends.

This clonotype was seen ten or more times. J is TRBJ1-2 and V is TRBV4-1, with D hard to call. Germline CDR1 is MGHRA and CDR2 is YSYEKL. The V gene lost 0 bases and the J gene lost 6 bases, with 11 bases spanning the gap. The CDR3 sequence is 14 residues long. CDR3 bases: TGCGCCAGCAGCCAAGAGACGGGTTGGGATGGCTACACCTTC. It translates to CASSQETGWDGYTF.

This clonotype has a count of ten or more. The J gene is TRBJ2-1, the V gene TRBV20-1; D is undetermined. CDR3 length equals 11 residues. Germline V lookup: CDR1 DFQATT, CDR2 SNEGSKA (reference sequence). V dropped 5 bases and J dropped 9 bases, with 11 bases sitting between them. CDR3 nucleotide sequence: TGCAGTGCTGACCTAGGGCTTGAGCAGTTCTTC. It translates to CSADLGLEQFF.

This clonotype was found many times. This chain links TRBV6-1 with TRBJ1-5; D is unresolved. The V gene's germline CDR1 is MNHNS and CDR2 SASEGT. The CDR3 extends over 14 amino acids. Trimming shortened V by 1 base and J by 6 bases, and 10 bases separated the two germline ends. CDR3 nucleotides: TGTGCCAGCAGTGAAGTAGAAATAGTTCAGCCCCAGCATTTT. Translating it yields CASSEVEIVQPQHF.

This clonotype was seen repeatedly, ten times or more. The rearrangement joins TRBV7-2 to TRBJ2-7; tentative D call: TRBD1 (5 bases). The CDR3 is 15 residues long. Germline V gives CDR1 SGHTA, CDR2 FQGNSA. V was shortened by 3 bases and J by 4 bases, with 16 bases between the two germline ends. CDR3 amino acids: CASSLNAGLGYEQYF. The DNA of the CDR3 is TGTGCCAGCAGCTTGAATGCAGGGTTGGGGTACGAGCAGTACTTC. Variable domain in full (rest from reference TRBV7-2 and TRBJ2-7): GAGVSQSPSNKVTEKGKDVELRCDPISGHTALYWYRQSLGQGLEFLIYFQGNSAPDKSGLPSDRFSAERTGGSVSTLTIQRTQQEDSAVYLCASSLNAGLGYEQYFGPGTRLTVT.

This clonotype qualifies as medium-sized. The chain links TRBV20-1 to TRBJ2-3; 9 bases line up with TRBD1. V trimming: 5 bases; J trimming: 5 bases; junction bases outside the gene matches: 11. In germline, CDR1 is DFQATT, CDR2 SNEGSKA (reference sequence). This CDR3 spans 15 amino acids. CDR3 loop: CSADRTGDQGDTQYF. The CDR3 DNA follows: TGCAGTGCTGACAGGACAGGGGATCAGGGAGATACGCAGTATTTT.

This clonotype was counted ten times or more. The V and J genes are TRBV27 and TRBJ2-7; D may be TRBD1 or TRBD2 (6 bases each). Trimming stripped 6 bases from V and 4 bases from J, with 19 bases between. Germline V gene data show CDR1 as MNHEY and CDR2 as SMNVEV (reference sequence). The CDR3 is made up of 15 amino acids. The CDR3 sequence: CASRQKGGGGYEQYF. In DNA form, the CDR3 reads TGTGCCAGCAGACAAAAGGGGGGCGGAGGGTACGAGCAGTACTTC.

This clonotype was picked up many times. V gene TRBV12-3 or TRBV12-4 combines with J gene TRBJ2-1, with 9 bases matching TRBD2. V shed 2 bases and J 7 bases; nucleotides not matched to a gene: 6. The CDR3 consists of 15 residues. CDR3 sequence: CASSLSSGSGNEQFF. In DNA, the CDR3 is TGTGCCAGCAGTTTAAGTAGCGGGAGTGGGAATGAGCAGTTCTTC.

This clonotype was seen many times. The CDR3 region is CASSQGGQGGDELYNEQFF. CDR3 bases: TGCGCCAGCAGCCAAGGGGGGCAGGGGGGTGACGAATTATACAATGAGCAGTTCTTC. This chain joins TRBV4-3 and TRBJ2-1, with TRBD1 as a possible D gene (7 bases). The germline V and J ends were trimmed by 1 base and 4 bases, with 23 bases remaining between them. Per the germline V gene, CDR1 is LGHNA and CDR2 is YSLEER. CDR3 length: 19 amino acids.

Ten or more counts support this clonotype. This sequence joins TRBV7-3 and TRBJ2-3, with D perhaps TRBD2 (6 bases). The germline CDR1 and CDR2 sequences are SGHTA and FQGTGA. The V end lost 4 bases, the J end lost 4 bases, and 12 bases lay between the germline ends. This CDR3 has 14 amino acids. CDR3 nucleotide sequence: TGTGCCAGCAGCTCCCTTGGGACTGCAGATACGCAGTATTTT. Amino acid sequence: CASSSLGTADTQYF. Full variable domain (missing parts from reference TRBV7-3 and TRBJ2-3): GAGVSQTPSNKVTEKGKYVELRCDPISGHTALYWYRQSLGQGPEFLIYFQGTGAADDSGLPNDRFFAVRPEGSVSTLKIQRTERGDSAVYLCASSSLGTADTQYFGPGTRLTVL.

As regards this clonotype: An end of the junction differs from the germline gene, which may be a read error. The V call is TRBV30, the J call TRBJ2-1; perhaps TRBD2 as D (6 bases). This CDR3 has 13 residues. From germline, CDR1 is GTSNPN and CDR2 SVGIG (reference sequence). CDR3 loop: CACSGTSINEQFF. CDR3 in DNA: TGTGCCTGCAGTGGGACTTCCATAAATGAGCAGTTCTTC.

This clonotype was seen many times. The chain's CDR3 is CASSLSGGGANVLTF. DNA for the CDR3: TGTGCCAGCAGTCTTAGCGGGGGTGGGGCCAACGTCCTGACTTTC. V gene TRBV27 combines with J gene TRBJ2-6; 9 positions agree with TRBD2. The CDR3 spans 15 residues. Trimming cost V 5 bases and J 3 bases; bases outside gene matches: 2. The germline V gene has CDR1 MNHEY and CDR2 SMNVEV (reference sequence).

This clonotype was detected many times. V is TRBV6-2 or TRBV6-3 and J is TRBJ2-7; 11 nucleotides align to TRBD2. CDR1 is MNHEY and CDR2 is SVGEGT in the germline V gene. J lost 5 bases, V lost 7 bases, and 10 bases had no gene match. The CDR3 loop spans 15 amino acids. CDR3 sequence: CASTILAGGLHEQYF. In nucleotides, the CDR3 is TGTGCCAGCACTATCCTAGCGGGAGGTCTCCACGAGCAGTACTTC.

This clonotype was observed at least ten times. The rearrangement joins TRBV24-1 to TRBJ2-7; TRBD1 matches 8 bases. The CDR3 runs to 14 residues. CDR1 KGHDR and CDR2 SFDVKD come from the germline V gene. With 4 bases clipped from V and 2 bases from J, the junction kept 3 bases outside the gene matches. Here the CDR3 reads CATSDTDRAYEQYF. The CDR3 DNA is TGTGCCACCAGTGACACGGACAGGGCCTACGAGCAGTACTTC.

This clonotype was observed at least ten times. The gene calls are TRBV6-2 or TRBV6-3 and TRBJ2-5; the D is unclear. The ends were cut back, 0 bases at V and 5 bases at J, with 16 bases in the middle. Looked up from germline, CDR1 is MNHEY and CDR2 is SVGEGT. This CDR3 contains 16 residues. As DNA, the CDR3 is TGTGCCAGCAGTTACTCGATACTCCAGTTGACGGAGACCCAGTACTTC. Translated: CASSYSILQLTETQYF.

This clonotype was found many times. The chain is built from TRBV6-5 and TRBJ2-2, with 8 bases identical to TRBD1. The V gene's germline CDR1 is MNHEY and CDR2 SVGAGI. V lost 8 bases, J lost 5 bases, and 4 bases stayed unmatched. This CDR3 has 13 amino acids. The CDR3 region has the DNA TGTGCCAGCGCGCAGGGGGCGACCGGGGAGCTGTTTTTT. Protein product: CASAQGATGELFF.

There are many counts of this clonotype. V and J are TRBV9 and TRBJ2-1, with D hard to call. The CDR3 covers 11 residues. V was trimmed by 3 bases and J by 9 bases, leaving 7 bases between them. The germline V gene encodes CDR1 SGDLS and CDR2 YYNGEE. Here the CDR3 reads CASSAKGEQFF. DNA of the CDR3: TGTGCCAGCAGCGCGAAGGGTGAGCAGTTCTTC.

This clonotype was recorded many times. This chain uses TRBV9 with TRBJ2-1; TRBD2 matches 8 bases. Trimming cost V 7 bases and J 4 bases; bases outside gene matches: 7. This CDR3 has 14 residues. CDR1 is SGDLS and CDR2 is YYNGEE in the germline V gene. The CDR3 here is CASSGGGLYNEQFF. The CDR3 DNA is TGTGCCAGCTCCGGGGGGGGCCTTTACAATGAGCAGTTCTTC.

Many counts were recorded for this clonotype. V and J are TRBV18 and TRBJ2-3; 9 positions match TRBD1. Trimming cost V 3 bases and J 2 bases; bases outside gene matches: 9. Germline V CDR1 and CDR2: KGHSH, LQKENI. The CDR3 sequence is 17 residues long. This chain's CDR3 is CASSPRDRGLDTDTQYF. The CDR3 DNA reads as TGTGCCAGCTCACCCCGCGACAGGGGGTTGGACACAGATACGCAGTATTTT. Filled out from reference TRBV18 and TRBJ2-3, the complete variable domain reads NAGVMQNPRHLVRRRGQEARLRCSPMKGHSHVYWYRQLPEEGLKFMVYLQKENIIDESGMPKERFSAEFPKEGPSILRIQQVVRGDSAAYFCASSPRDRGLDTDTQYFGPGTRLTVL.

This clonotype occurred many times. This chain links TRBV7-2 with TRBJ2-3, with D possibly called TRBD1 or TRBD2 (5 bases each). This CDR3 has 13 residues. In germline, CDR1 is SGHTA, CDR2 FQGNSA. Trimming removed 4 bases at V and 5 bases at J, with 10 bases between. This CDR3 is CASSWGSEDTQYF. CDR3 in DNA: TGTGCCAGCAGCTGGGGGTCGGAAGATACGCAGTATTTT.

The table lists this clonotype with many counts. This chain uses TRBV10-3 with TRBJ2-7, with D maybe TRBD1 (7 bases). Germline V gene sequence: CDR1 ENHRY, CDR2 SYGVKD. The CDR3 sequence is 14 residues long. Deletions cut 4 bases from V and 4 bases from J, with 14 bases between. In DNA form, the CDR3 reads TGTGCCATCAGTGGGCGGGACAGCCTTTACGAGCAGTACTTC. Translated: CAISGRDSLYEQYF.

There are many counts of this clonotype. V is TRBV10-3 and J is TRBJ2-1, with 11 bases that match TRBD2. Germline V gene data show CDR1 as ENHRY and CDR2 as SYGVKD. J was trimmed by 5 bases and V by 6 bases; bases with no gene match: 9. The CDR3 consists of 16 residues. The CDR3 region is CAIRVSGRAGHNEQFF. The CDR3 DNA follows: TGTGCCATCAGGGTTAGCGGGAGGGCCGGCCACAATGAGCAGTTCTTC.

This clonotype was observed many times. The chain uses TRBV7-9 and TRBJ1-5; 7 positions match TRBD1. CDR3 size: 19 residues. J lost 6 bases, V lost 5 bases, and 22 bases had no gene match. Germline V gene data show CDR1 as SEHNR and CDR2 as FQNEAQ (reference sequence). In nucleotides, the CDR3 is TGTGCCAGCAGCCCTATTTCAACTGACGGGACAGCGTTGGGTCAGCCCCAGCATTTT. This codes for CASSPISTDGTALGQPQHF.

Comment on this clonotype: A much larger clone sits a single nucleotide away, making a read error possible. This chain connects TRBV7-8 to TRBJ2-3, with TRBD2 identical over 8 bases. The CDR3 runs 17 residues. The germline V gene encodes CDR1 SGHVS and CDR2 FQNEAQ. The CDR3 DNA sequence: TGTGCCAGCAGCTTAGCTCTGACTAGCGAGAGCACAGATAAGCAGTATTTT. It translates to CASSLALTSESTDKQYF.